This T cell receptor (beta chain) was recovered during a study of cytomegalovirus exposure and HLA in healthy donors. PCR used 60 Vbeta primers and 13 Jbeta primers. Profiled with immunoSEQ multiplex PCR; TCRdb holds only in-frame clones, not every one. In the table there are some 180,000 clones, roughly 82% of which are singletons. Input material: PBMCs. This clonotype was sampled from a man in his forties in good health and CMV-seronegative.

This CDR3 is CASSLPIGGSSYEQYF. CDR3 nucleotides: TGTGCCAGCAGCCTCCCCATAGGGGGCTCCTCCTACGAGCAGTACTTC. The chain uses TRBV4-2 and TRBJ2-7; TRBD1 agrees at 7 bases. CDR1 and CDR2 from the germline V gene are LGHNA and YNFKEQ. The CDR3 loop spans 16 amino acids. Trimming took 4 bases from V and 0 from J; bases not matched to a gene: 9.